The rows below give T cell receptor beta chains drawn from one sample of a study of blood T cell repertoires in COVID-19. TCRdb keeps only in-frame clones here, not all; method: immunoSEQ multiplex PCR. This sample has about 230,000 clones, with 70% to 85% found just once. Sequenced input: peripheral blood. Every receptor here comes from a man aged 40-50 years who had recovered from COVID-19. Both conserved end residues are part of each CDR3. The D gene is left open where the match is weak. Some rows mark clone size as missing; the rest say once, few, many or name a class of expanded clone.

>TRBJ2-4|NA|TRBV12-3/TRBV12-4|NA
TGTGCCAGCAGTCTCTCTGGAGAAAACATTCAGTACTTC
CASSLSGENIQYF
>TRBJ1-1|NA|TRBV19|TRBD1
TGTGCCAGTAGTGCGGACAGGGATGCTGAAGCTTTCTTT
CASSADRDAEAFF
>TRBJ2-7|NA|TRBV4-3|NA
TGCGCCAGCAGCCAAGAGAGGACTTATTTGGCCGAGCAGTACTTC
CASSQERTYLAEQYF
>TRBJ2-2|NA|TRBV10-3|TRBD2
TGTGCCATCAGTGAGTCTGGGAGACTAGCGGGAGAGACCGGGGAGCTGTTTTTT
CAISESGRLAGETGELFF
>TRBJ2-2|NA|TRBV30|NA
TGTGCCTGGCGACAGGTCCACACCGGGGAGCTGTTTTTT
CAWRQVHTGELFF
>TRBJ1-4|once|TRBV6-2/TRBV6-3|TRBD1
TGTGCCAGCAGCCCCGGGACAGGGGGAGAAAAACTGTTTTTT
CASSPGTGGEKLFF
>TRBJ2-7|few|TRBV11-3|TRBD1
TGTGCCAGCAGCCCCGACAGGGGACAGCAGTACTTC
CASSPDRGQQYF
>TRBJ2-1|NA|TRBV7-8|TRBD2
TGTGCCAGCAGCTTAGGAGCGGGGGCCTACAATGAGCAGTTCTTC
CASSLGAGAYNEQFF
>TRBJ1-1|NA|TRBV10-3|TRBD1
TGTGCCATCAGTGCCCGCAGGGGACAGGGGTTCACTGAAGCTTTCTTT
CAISARRGQGFTEAFF
>TRBJ2-1|NA|TRBV2|NA
TGTGCCAGCAGTGAATCTTTGTGGGGGGGCTTGCCCAATGAGCAGTTCTTC
CASSESLWGGLPNEQFF
>TRBJ2-2|NA|TRBV18|NA
TGTGCCAGCTCACCATACTGGGAGACCGGGGAGCTGTTTTTT
CASSPYWETGELFF
>TRBJ2-7|NA|TRBV6-5|NA
TGTGCCAGCAGTTACTCGTTTCACGGCTCCTACGAGCAGTACTTC
CASSYSFHGSYEQYF
>TRBJ2-7|NA|TRBV18|NA
TGTGCCAGCTCACCACCGACAGTGGGGGAGCAGTACTTC
CASSPPTVGEQYF
>TRBJ2-2|NA|TRBV4-1|NA
TGCGCCAGCAGCCGTGGGGGCGGCACCGGGGAGCTGTTTTTT
CASSRGGGTGELFF
>TRBJ1-2|once|TRBV5-3|TRBD1
TGTGCCAGAAGCCCGGAGGACAGGGGAGACGGCTACACCTTC
CARSPEDRGDGYTF
>TRBJ1-1|NA|TRBV9|NA
TGTGCCAGCAGCGTAGCTACGGGAGCGAACACTGAAGCTTTCTTT
CASSVATGANTEAFF
>TRBJ2-1|few|TRBV18|NA
TGTGCCAGCTCACCAATTACATCAGGGGGGCGAGGGCAGTTCTTC
CASSPITSGGRGQFF
>TRBJ2-5|NA|TRBV5-4|TRBD1
TGTGCCAGCAGCAAAAGGACAGGTTTTCAAGAGACCCAGTACTTC
CASSKRTGFQETQYF
>TRBJ1-1|NA|TRBV3-1/TRBV3-2|NA
TGTGCCAGCACCGTTGACACTGAAGCTTTCTTT
CASTVDTEAFF
>TRBJ1-4|NA|TRBV3-1/TRBV3-2|NA
TGTGCCAGCAGCCAAGCTCTAGGAGGGCAGGGTGTCTTT
CASSQALGGQGVF
>TRBJ1-2|NA|TRBV5-1|NA
TGCGCCAGCAGCTTGAACAGGGCAAGCAATGGCTACACCTTC
CASSLNRASNGYTF
>TRBJ2-7|NA|TRBV18|TRBD1
TGTGCCAGCTCACCGACAGGGGTCGAGCAGTACTTC
CASSPTGVEQYF
>TRBJ2-5|NA|TRBV19|TRBD1
TGTGCCAGTACCGGGACAGGGTCGTCGGAGACCCAGTACTTC
CASTGTGSSETQYF
>TRBJ1-2|once|TRBV25-1|NA
TGTGCCAGCAAAAAGGTGACTGGTGGCTACACCTTC
CASKKVTGGYTF
>TRBJ2-2|NA|TRBV9|NA
TGTGCCAGCAGCGTATCAAACGGGGAGCTGTTTTTT
CASSVSNGELFF
>TRBJ2-1|NA|TRBV5-1|NA
TGCGCCAGCAGCTTGATCGCGCCGGCGGGGAATGAGCAGTTCTTC
CASSLIAPAGNEQFF
>TRBJ2-7|NA|TRBV11-2|TRBD2
TGTGCCAGCGGGAGGGTAAACGAGCAGTACTTC
CASGRVNEQYF
>TRBJ2-7|NA|TRBV5-8|TRBD2
TGTGCCAGCAGCAGGACTAGCTCGCACTACGAGCAGTACTTC
CASSRTSSHYEQYF
>TRBJ2-5|few|TRBV19|TRBD2
TGTGCCAGTCGGGGGGCGGGGGGCGCCGAGACCCAGTACTTC
CASRGAGGAETQYF